This paragraph covers one T cell receptor beta chain sequence. Its antigen is still unknown. The sample comes from a study of shared clonotypes between healthy human individuals. About the research overall: Three plates were used per donor for CD4 naive, three for CD4 memory, two for CD8 naive and one for CD8 memory. Points from the study as a whole: Naive subsets, compared against memory subsets, generally had larger estimated richness values.

Within Nashville, Tennessee resided all donors, each a Caucasian adult. After removal of 4 bases from V and 8 bases from J, the junction contained 10 bases not matched to a gene. The CDR3 is 16 amino acids. Germline CDR1 and CDR2: SGHRS and YFSETQ. Deep-level running was used for the assay. Method: immunoSEQ multiplex PCR; TCRdb's copy keeps in-frame clones and lacks some. This sample has millions of clones, with over 85% found just once. The rearrangement joins TRBV5-1 to TRBJ2-1; 12 nucleotides align to TRBD2. The source of this sequence is a man between 18 and 29 years old in good health. Some clones in this sample may be carry-over from other donors' samples. Source material: naive CD4+ T cells from PBMCs. Subset: CD45RA+ positively selected. The CDR3 spells CASSEATSGRIYEQFF. CDR3 bases: TGCGCCAGCAGCGAGGCGACTAGCGGGAGAATCTATGAGCAGTTCTTC.